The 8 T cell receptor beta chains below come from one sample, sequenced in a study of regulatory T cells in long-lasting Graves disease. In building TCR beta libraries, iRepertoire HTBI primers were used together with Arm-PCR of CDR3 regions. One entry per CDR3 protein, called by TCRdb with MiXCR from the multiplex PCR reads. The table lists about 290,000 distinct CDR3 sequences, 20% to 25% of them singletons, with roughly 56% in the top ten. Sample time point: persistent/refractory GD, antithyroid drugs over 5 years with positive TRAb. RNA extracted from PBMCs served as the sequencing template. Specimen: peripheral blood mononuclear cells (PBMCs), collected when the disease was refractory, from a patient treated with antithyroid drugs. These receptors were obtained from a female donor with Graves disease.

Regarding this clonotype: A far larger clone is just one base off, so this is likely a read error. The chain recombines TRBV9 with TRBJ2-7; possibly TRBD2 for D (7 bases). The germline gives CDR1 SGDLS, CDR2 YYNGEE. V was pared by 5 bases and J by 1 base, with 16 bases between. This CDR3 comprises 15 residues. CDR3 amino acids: CASSSAGAGSYEQYF. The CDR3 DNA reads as TGTGCCAGCAGTTCGGCGGGGGCAGGGTCCTACGAGCAGTACTTC. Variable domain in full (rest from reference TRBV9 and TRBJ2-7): DSGVTQTPKHLITATGQRVTLRCSPRSGDLSVYWYQQSLDQGLQFLIQYYNGEERAKGNILERFSAQQFPDLHSELNLSSLELGDSALYFCASSSAGAGSYEQYFGPGTRLTVT.

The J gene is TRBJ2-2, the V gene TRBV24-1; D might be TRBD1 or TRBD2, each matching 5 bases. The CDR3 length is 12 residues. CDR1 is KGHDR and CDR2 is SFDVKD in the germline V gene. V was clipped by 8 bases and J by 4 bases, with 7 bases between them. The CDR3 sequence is CATIGTTGELFF. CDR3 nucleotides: TGTGCCACCATCGGGACCACCGGGGAGCTGTTTTTT.

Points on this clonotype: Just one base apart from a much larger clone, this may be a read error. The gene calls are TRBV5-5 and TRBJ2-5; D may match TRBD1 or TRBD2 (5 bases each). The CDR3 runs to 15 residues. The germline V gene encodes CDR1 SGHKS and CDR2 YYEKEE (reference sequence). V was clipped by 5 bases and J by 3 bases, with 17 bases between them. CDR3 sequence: CASRWSGQGEETQYF. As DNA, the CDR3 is TGTGCCAGCAGATGGTCGGGGCAGGGCGAAGAGACCCAGTACTTC.

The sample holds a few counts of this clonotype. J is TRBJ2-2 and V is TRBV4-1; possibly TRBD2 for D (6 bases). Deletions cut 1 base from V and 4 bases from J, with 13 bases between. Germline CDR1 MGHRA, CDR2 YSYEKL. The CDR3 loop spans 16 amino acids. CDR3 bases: TGCGCCAGCAGCCAAGTGAGTAGCGGAGCCACCGGGGAGCTGTTTTTT. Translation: CASSQVSSGATGELFF.

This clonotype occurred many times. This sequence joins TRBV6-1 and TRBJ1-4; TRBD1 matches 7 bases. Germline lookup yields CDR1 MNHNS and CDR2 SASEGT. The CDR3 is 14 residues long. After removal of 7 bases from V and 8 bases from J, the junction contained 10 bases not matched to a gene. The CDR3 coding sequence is TGTGCCAGCAACCGCGTGAGGGGGCCCGAAAAACTGTTTTTT. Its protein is CASNRVRGPEKLFF.

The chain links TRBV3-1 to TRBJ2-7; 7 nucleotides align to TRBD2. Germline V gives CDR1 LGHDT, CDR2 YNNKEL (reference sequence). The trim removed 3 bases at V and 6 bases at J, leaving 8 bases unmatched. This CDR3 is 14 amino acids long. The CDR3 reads CASSHGAGVGEQYF. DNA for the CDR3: TGTGCCAGCAGCCATGGGGCGGGAGTCGGCGAGCAGTACTTC.

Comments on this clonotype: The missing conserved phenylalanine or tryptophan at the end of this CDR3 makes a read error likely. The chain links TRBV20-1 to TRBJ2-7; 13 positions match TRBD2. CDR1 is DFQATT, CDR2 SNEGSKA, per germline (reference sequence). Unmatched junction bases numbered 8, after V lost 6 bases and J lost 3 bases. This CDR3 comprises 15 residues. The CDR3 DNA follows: TGCAGTGCCTTCGGACTAGCGGGGGTGGACTACGAGCAGTACCTC. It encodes CSAFGLAGVDYEQYL.

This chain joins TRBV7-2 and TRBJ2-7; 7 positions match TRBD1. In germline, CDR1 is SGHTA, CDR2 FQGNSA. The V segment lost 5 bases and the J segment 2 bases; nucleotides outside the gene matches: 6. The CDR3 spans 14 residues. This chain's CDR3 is CASSPRQGPYEQYF. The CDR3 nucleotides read TGTGCCAGCAGCCCCCGACAGGGCCCCTACGAGCAGTACTTC.